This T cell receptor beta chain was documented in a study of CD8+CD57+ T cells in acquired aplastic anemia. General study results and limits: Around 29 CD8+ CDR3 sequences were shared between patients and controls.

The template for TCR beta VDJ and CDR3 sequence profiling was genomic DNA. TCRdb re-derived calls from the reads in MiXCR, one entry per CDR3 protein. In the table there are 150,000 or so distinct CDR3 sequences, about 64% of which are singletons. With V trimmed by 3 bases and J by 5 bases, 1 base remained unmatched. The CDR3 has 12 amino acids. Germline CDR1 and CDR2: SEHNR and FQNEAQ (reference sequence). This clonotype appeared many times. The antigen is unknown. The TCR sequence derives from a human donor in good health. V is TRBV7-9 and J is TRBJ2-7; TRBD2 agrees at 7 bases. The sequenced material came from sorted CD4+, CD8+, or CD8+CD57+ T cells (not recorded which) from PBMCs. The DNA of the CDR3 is TGTGCCAGCAGCTTGGGGGGGGACGAGCAGTACTTC. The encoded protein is CASSLGGDEQYF.